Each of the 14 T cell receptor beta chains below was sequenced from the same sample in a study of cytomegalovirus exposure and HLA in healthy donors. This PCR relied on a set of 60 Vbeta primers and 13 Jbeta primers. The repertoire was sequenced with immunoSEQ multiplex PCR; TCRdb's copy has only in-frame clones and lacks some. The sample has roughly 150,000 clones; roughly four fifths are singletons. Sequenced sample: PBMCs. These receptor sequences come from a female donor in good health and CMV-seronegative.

The CDR3 sequence is CASSQGLAEPTDTQYF. The CDR3 region has the DNA TGCGCCAGCAGCCAGGGACTAGCGGAACCCACAGATACGCAGTATTTT. The chain is built from TRBV4-3 and TRBJ2-3; 11 positions agree with TRBD2. V gave up 3 bases and J gave up 2 bases; unmatched junction bases: 4. CDR1 and CDR2 from the germline V gene are LGHNA and YSLEER. This CDR3 has 16 amino acids.

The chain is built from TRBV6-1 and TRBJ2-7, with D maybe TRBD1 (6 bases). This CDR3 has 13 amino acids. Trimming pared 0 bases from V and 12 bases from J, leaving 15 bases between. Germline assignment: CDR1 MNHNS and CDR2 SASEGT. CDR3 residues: CASSEAVEDSTYF. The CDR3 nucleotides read TGTGCCAGCAGTGAAGCCGTCGAGGACAGTACGTACTTC.

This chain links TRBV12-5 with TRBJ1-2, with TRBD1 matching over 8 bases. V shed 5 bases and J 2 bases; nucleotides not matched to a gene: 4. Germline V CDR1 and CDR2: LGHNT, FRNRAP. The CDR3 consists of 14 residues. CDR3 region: CASGPSGGNYGYTF. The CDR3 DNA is TGTGCTAGTGGTCCCTCAGGGGGCAACTATGGCTACACCTTC. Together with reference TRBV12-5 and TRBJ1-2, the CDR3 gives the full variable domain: DARVTQTPRHKVTEMGQEVTMRCQPILGHNTVFWYRQTMMQGLELLAYFRNRAPLDDSGMPKDRFSAEMPDATLATLKIQPSEPRDSAVYFCASGPSGGNYGYTFGSGTRLTVV.

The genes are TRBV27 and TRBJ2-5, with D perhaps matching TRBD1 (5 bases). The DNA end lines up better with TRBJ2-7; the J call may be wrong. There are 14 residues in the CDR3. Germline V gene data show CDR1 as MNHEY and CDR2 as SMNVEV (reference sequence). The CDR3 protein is CASSLWGRVYEQYF. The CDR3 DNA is TGTGCCAGCAGTTTATGGGGCAGGGTCTACGAGCAGTACTTC.

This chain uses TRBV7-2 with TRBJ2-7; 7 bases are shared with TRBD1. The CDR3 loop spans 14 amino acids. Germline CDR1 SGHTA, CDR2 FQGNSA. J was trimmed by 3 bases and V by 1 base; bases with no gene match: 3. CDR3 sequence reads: CASSLEAGGYEQYF. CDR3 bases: TGTGCCAGCAGCTTAGAAGCAGGGGGCTACGAGCAGTACTTC. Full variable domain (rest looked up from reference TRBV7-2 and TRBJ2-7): GAGVSQSPSNKVTEKGKDVELRCDPISGHTALYWYRQSLGQGLEFLIYFQGNSAPDKSGLPSDRFSAERTGGSVSTLTIQRTQQEDSAVYLCASSLEAGGYEQYFGPGTRLTVT.

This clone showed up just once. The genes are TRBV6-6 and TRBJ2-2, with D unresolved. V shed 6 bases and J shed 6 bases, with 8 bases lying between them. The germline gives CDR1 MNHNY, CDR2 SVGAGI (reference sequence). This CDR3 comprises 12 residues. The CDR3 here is CASSHGAGELFF. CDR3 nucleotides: TGTGCCAGCAGCCATGGAGCCGGGGAGCTGTTTTTT.

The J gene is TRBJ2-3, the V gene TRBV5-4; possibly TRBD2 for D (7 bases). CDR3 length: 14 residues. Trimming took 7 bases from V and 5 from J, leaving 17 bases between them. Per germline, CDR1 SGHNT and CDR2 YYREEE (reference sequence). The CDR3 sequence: CASFPRGAVDTQYF. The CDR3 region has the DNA TGTGCCAGCTTCCCTCGGGGGGCTGTAGATACGCAGTATTTT.

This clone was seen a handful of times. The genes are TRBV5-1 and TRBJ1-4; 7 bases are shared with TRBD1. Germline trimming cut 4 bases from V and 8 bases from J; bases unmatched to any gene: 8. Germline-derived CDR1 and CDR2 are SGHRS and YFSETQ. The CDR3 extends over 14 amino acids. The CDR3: CASSPDRAWEKLFF. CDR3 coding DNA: TGCGCCAGCAGCCCCGACAGGGCTTGGGAAAAACTGTTTTTT.

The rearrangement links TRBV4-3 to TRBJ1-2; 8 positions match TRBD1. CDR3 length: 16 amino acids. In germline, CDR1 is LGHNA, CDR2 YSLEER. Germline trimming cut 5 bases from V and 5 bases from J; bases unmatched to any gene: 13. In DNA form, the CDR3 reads TGCGCCAGCAGCGGAGGAACCAGGGGGCGCGGGTATGGCTACACCTTC. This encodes CASSGGTRGRGYGYTF.

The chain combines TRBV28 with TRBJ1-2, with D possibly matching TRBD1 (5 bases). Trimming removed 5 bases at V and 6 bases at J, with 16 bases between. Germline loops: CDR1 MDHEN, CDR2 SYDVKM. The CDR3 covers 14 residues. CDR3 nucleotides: TGTGCCAGCAGTCCGCTAGAGACAGCGAATGGCTACACCTTC. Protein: CASSPLETANGYTF.

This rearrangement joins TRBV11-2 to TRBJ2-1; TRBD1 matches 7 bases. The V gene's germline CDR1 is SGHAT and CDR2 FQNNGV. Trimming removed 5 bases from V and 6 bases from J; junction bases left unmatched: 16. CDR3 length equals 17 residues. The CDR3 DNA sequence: TGTGCCAGCAGCACATCTTACAGGGGAAAGGGACGCAATGAGCAGTTCTTC. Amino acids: CASSTSYRGKGRNEQFF. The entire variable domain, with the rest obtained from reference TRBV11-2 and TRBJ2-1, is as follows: EAGVAQSPRYKIIEKRQSVAFWCNPISGHATLYWYQQILGQGPKLLIQFQNNGVVDDSQLPKDRFSAERLKGVDSTLKIQPAKLEDSAVYLCASSTSYRGKGRNEQFFGPGTRLTVL.

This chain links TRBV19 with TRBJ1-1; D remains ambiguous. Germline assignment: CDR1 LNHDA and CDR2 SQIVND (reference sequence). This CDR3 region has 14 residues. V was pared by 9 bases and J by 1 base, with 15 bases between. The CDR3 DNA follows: TGTGCCAGCGCCACAACACGAGGGAACACTGAAGCTTTCTTT. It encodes CASATTRGNTEAFF.

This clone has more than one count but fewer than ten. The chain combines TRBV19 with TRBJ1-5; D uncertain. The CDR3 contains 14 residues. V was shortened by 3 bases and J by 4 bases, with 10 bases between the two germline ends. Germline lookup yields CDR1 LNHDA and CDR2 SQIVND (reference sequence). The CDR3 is CASSMRRLNQPQHF. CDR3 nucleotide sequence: TGTGCCAGTAGTATGCGGCGGCTAAATCAGCCCCAGCATTTT.

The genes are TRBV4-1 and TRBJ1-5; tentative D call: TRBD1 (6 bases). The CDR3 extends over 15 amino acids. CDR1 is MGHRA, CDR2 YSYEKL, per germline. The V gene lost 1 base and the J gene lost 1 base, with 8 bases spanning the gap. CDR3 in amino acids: CASSQVDRSNQPQHF. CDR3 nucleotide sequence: TGCGCCAGCAGCCAAGTCGACAGGAGCAATCAGCCCCAGCATTTT.